Here is one T cell receptor (beta chain) with its context. Its antigen is still unknown. Nothing much larger sits one base from this clone, and base qualities are not available. The library was built by means of the immunoSEQ multiplex PCR assay. A mixture of 60 forward primers for TCR Vbeta segments and 13 reverse primers for TCR Jbeta segments was used in the multiplex PCR. A multiplex PCR assay on genomic DNA amplified the CDR3 region of rearranged TCR beta genes. Amplified TCR beta libraries were sequenced as 87-base-pair reads on the Illumina HiSeq System. In the original analysis: A later analysis tallied 75 million to 95 million unique TCR beta chains across the 550 to 850 repertoires, and around 10 million of those chains were shared by two or more donors. Raw reads were error-corrected and collapsed into unique sequences by a nearest-neighbor algorithm in which closely related sequences were merged to remove PCR and sequencing errors. CDR3 sequences were aligned to IMGT reference sequences to assign V, D and J gene segments. For a sequence to be retained, at least a six-nucleotide match to both a V gene segment and a J gene segment was required. A rearrangement was called productive if the CDR3 had no stop codons and remained in frame with V and J, and every other rearrangement was called non-productive. Following IMGT convention, CDR3 was defined as the stretch from the second conserved V-encoded cysteine to the conserved J-encoded phenylalanine. The earlier analysis of fewer than 700 of the donors excluded sequences that lacked an unambiguous match to a single V gene segment. An earlier analysis of approximately 590 of the donors classified V segments as functional when productive rearrangements were above 56.7% and as segregating when the standard deviation between donors was above 5%. A statistical classification framework was developed to diagnose cytomegalovirus status using the catalog of TCR beta chain sequences. A later analysis assigned V and J genes by comparing TCR nucleotide sequences with IMGT/GENE-DB human TR gene sequences. Using the TCRdist pipeline, a later analysis assigned CDR3 sequences along with most-parsimonious VDJ recombination scenarios. In a later analysis, every TCR beta chain was defined by the combination of its CDR3 amino acid sequence and its V-gene family, and reads without a unique V-gene family were dropped. As a way to deal with suspected cross-contamination and a sequencing artifact, a later analysis dropped over 550 nucleotide sequences that were highly shared and had low generation probability. A later analysis calculated a clonal expansion index for each public chain from normalized within-repertoire ranks of inferred template counts. A later analysis computed generation probabilities with a VDJ recombination model fitted to out-of-frame rearrangements, and checked the results against IGoR. Hypergeometric tests were used in a later analysis to score TCR-TCR, TCR-HLA and TCR-CMV co-occurrence, with a repertoire-size bias correction applied to the TCR pairs. In a later analysis, false discovery rates were estimated by permuting HLA or CMV assignments 20 times. In a later analysis, co-occurring TCRs were grouped using DBSCAN, with TCRdist sequence similarity added in when clustering inside HLA-allele-positive subsets. Repertoires with fewer than 30,000 or more than 120,000 public chains were left out of co-occurrence clustering, as were about 5 repertoires with anomalous nucleotide sharing. Drawn from immuneACCESS, this table holds only the in-frame rearrangements with V and J called that TCRdb kept. Clones are partly lost; checked studies trace under half to an unresolved V gene and leave the rest unexplained. V, J and clone size reflect that table, while D and trimming were determined from the DNA. This sample lists some 180,000 clones; around 80% were detected once. The ten largest clones take up 1.2% to 1.5% of the sample.

The cohort was made up of under 800 healthy bone marrow donors. At the time of sampling, all cohort members were nominally healthy, though unrecorded immune exposures were likely present. The donor was CMV seropositive and belonged to the group of 250 to 300 seropositive cohort members. A peripheral blood sample was provided by each donor, and peripheral blood mononuclear cells were used for TCR beta sequencing. The Qiagen DNeasy Blood Extraction Kit was used to extract genomic DNA from the blood cell samples. The sample is drawn from a study of cytomegalovirus exposure and HLA in healthy donors (dated by TCRdb to about 2017). With regard to the full study: In an earlier analysis of approximately 500 of the donors, around 290 Gb of sequence data and 120 million or so unique TCR beta sequences from approximately 180 million T cells were reported. Among the roughly 400 genotyped donors, around 81% belonged to the genetic ancestry cluster associated with self-reported Caucasian donors. In a later analysis, previously published TCR beta repertoires from about 640 donors were re-analyzed and high-resolution HLA genotyping was added so that TCR occurrence patterns could be studied. The T cell repertoires of some 700 subjects were profiled by immunosequencing and related to cytomegalovirus serostatus. An earlier analysis of about 620 of the donors applied high-throughput TCR beta sequencing to assess whether each TCR beta V gene segment acted as functional or pseudogenic. Rather than using new phenotypic data, the later analysis identified candidate immune exposures from TCR beta sequences and from how often those sequences occurred across donors. Across approximately 420 genotyped donors of the cohort, an average of about 250,000 unique TCR beta nucleotide sequences per donor were sequenced, and approximately 17% of those sequences were non-productive. Both class I and class II loci were covered by HLA typing, at four-digit resolution. Approximately 330 gigabases of sequencing data and around 90 million unique TCR sequences made up an early release that covered fewer than 650 HLA-typed donors. High-throughput TCR immunosequencing, statistical association of individual TCRs with disease status, and machine learning were combined to predict cytomegalovirus infection status. The number of typed donors differed by locus: 629-630 for A, B, C, DRB1 and DQB1; 500 to 550 for DQA1; about 600 for DPA1; and about 470 for DPB1. Alongside the repertoire data, information on donor age, sex, ethnicity and CMV serostatus was compiled. Roughly 5 DR-DQ haplotypes were handled as single units for association and clustering because linkage in the cohort was strong. A later genetic analysis used genome-wide SNP genotypes for about 65% of the roughly 700 donors, treating that subset as a discovery cohort. The aim of the study was to test whether cataloging public T cell receptors could identify signatures of past pathogen exposure. In addition to the first cohort of 666 subjects, a separate validation cohort of approximately 120 different subjects was used. All discovery cohort repertoires had been generated on a single sequencing platform. Study-wide findings and limitations: When HLA alleles, especially DR and DQ, strongly co-occurred, TCR associations were difficult to assign to individual alleles. In vitro tests confirmed that a few of the cytomegalovirus-associated TCR beta chains recognize cytomegalovirus antigens. In a later analysis, HLA-associated TCR beta chains showed more clonal expansion and lower generation probabilities than non-associated chains that were equally common. According to a later genetic analysis, donors in an Asian-associated ancestry cluster had fewer N-insertions in productive TCRs than the approximately 650-donor mean. Because HLA typing was unavailable for some donors at each locus, only the typed subset was used in association tests. Presence/absence analyses assumed roughly uniform sequencing depth across donors, an assumption that may not hold. The authors suggested that the approach could potentially be extended to other disease states and immunological phenotypes. Across donors, most TCR sequences were observed very rarely, whereas some public TCRs were present in many individuals. V-gene and J-gene trimming of TCR beta chains was associated with a missense DCLRE1C variant in a later genetic analysis, and the association was replicated in an independent cohort. Immune exposure information for the cohort was limited to CMV serostatus. Only TCR beta chains were sequenced in this cohort, and the absence of alpha or paired-chain data limited detectable features. Several of the top co-occurrence clusters appeared to be linked to parvovirus B19, influenza, CMV and Epstein-Barr virus, according to a later analysis. Linkage disequilibrium might explain the correlated functional status among segregating V segments, but an unknown experimental factor could not be ruled out. A further reported finding was that TCR beta sequences accurately predicted the HLA-A and HLA-B alleles for most subjects in the first cohort. The classifier was reported to diagnose cytomegalovirus status with high specificity and sensitivity in both the original and validation cohorts. The study listed 164 TCR beta chains as associated with cytomegalovirus. About 15 rarely observed V segments, including chromosome 9 orphons, were excluded from the earlier analysis of about 500 of the donors because counts were too low. At a false discovery rate of 0.05, a later analysis linked some 18,000 TCR beta sequences to specific HLA alleles. A later analysis found that most CMV-associated TCR beta chains appeared HLA-restricted, with HLA associations seemingly driven largely by CMV exposure. The sequencing pipeline was judged likely to have produced a cluster of highly shared sequence variants as a technical artifact. An earlier analysis of around 500 of the donors showed that most TCR beta V segments appeared in productive rearrangements either about 87% or about 30% of the time, which broadly matched IMGT annotations. In a later analysis, TCR association rates were found to vary across HLA loci, with the most associated TCRs seen for DRB1 alleles and the fewest for HLA-C alleles.

This TCR was recovered from a girl aged 5-17 years in good health and CMV-seropositive. Sequenced: PBMCs.

CDR3 reads: CASRTGLTADTQYF. The nucleotides read TGTGCCAGCAGGACGGGACTAACGGCAGATACGCAGTATTTT. The chain is encoded by TRBV27 joined to TRBJ2-3, with TRBD2 matching 7 junction bases. Including cysteine and phenylalanine, the CDR3 has 14 amino acids. The only DNA kept is the CDR3, 42 bases in frame from the first base. Trimmed from V: 6 bases; trimmed from J: 4 bases; junction bases lacking a gene match: 7. The germline V gene encodes CDR1 MNHEY and CDR2 SMNVEV (reference sequence).